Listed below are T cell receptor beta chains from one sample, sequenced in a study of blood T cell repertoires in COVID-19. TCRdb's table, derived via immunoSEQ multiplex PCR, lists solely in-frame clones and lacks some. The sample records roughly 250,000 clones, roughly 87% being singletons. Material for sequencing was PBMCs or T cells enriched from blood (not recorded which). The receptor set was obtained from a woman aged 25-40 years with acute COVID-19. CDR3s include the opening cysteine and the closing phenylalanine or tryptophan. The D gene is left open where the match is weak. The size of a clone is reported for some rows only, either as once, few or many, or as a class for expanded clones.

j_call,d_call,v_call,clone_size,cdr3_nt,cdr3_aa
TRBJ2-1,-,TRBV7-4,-,TGTGCCAGCAGCTTAGGAGAGGCTGGGACACTGTACAATGAGCAGTTCTTC,CASSLGEAGTLYNEQFF
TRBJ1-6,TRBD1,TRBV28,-,TGTGCCAGCAGCAACGACAGGGGATACGGCTCACCCCTCCACTTT,CASSNDRGYGSPLHF
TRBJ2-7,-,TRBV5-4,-,TGTGCCAGCAGTGAAACAGGTTTCGAGCAGTACTTC,CASSETGFEQYF
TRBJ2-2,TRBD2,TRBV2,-,TGTGCCTCCCTTGGTTGGACTAGCGGGAGGTTACACACCGGGGAGCTGTTTTTT,CASLGWTSGRLHTGELFF
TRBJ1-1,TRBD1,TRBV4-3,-,TGCGCCAGCAGCCAAGATATAGGGGGCTGGACTGAAGCTTTCTTT,CASSQDIGGWTEAFF
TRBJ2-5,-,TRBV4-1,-,TGCGCCAGCTGGCCGGGACTCGCCCTCAAGACCCAGTACTTC,CASWPGLALKTQYF
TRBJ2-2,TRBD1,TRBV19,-,TGTGCCAGTAGTGACAGGGGGCCTACTGGCGGGGAGCTGTTTTTT,CASSDRGPTGGELFF
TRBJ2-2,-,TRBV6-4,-,TGTGCCAGCAGTGTCGGACTGAACACCGGGGAGCTGTTTTTT,CASSVGLNTGELFF
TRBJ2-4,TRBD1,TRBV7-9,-,TGTGCCCTCCAGGACAGGGCGTACCCGGCCAAAAACATTCAGTACTTC,CALQDRAYPAKNIQYF
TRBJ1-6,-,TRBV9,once,TGTGCCAGCAGCCCCACCCGAGGAGTTTCACCCCTCCACTTT,CASSPTRGVSPLHF
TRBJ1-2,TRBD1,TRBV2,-,TGTGCCAGCAGTGAGCTACAGGGGAACTATGGCTACACCTTC,CASSELQGNYGYTF
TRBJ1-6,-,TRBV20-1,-,TGCAGTGCTAGTAGTAGTAATTCACCCCTCCACTTT,CSASSSNSPLHF
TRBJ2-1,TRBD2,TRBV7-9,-,TGTGCCAGCAGCTTAGGCCTACTACTAGCGGGAGTAATCGATGAGCAGTTCTTC,CASSLGLLLAGVIDEQFF
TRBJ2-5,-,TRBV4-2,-,TGTGCCAGCAGCCACTCCCCGCCGTTTGGGGCCTCTCATTCCGAGACCCAGTACTTC,CASSHSPPFGASHSETQYF
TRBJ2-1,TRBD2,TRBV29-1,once,TGCAGCGTTCTGTACGCGCCGGGGGGCAATGAGCAGTTCTTC,CSVLYAPGGNEQFF
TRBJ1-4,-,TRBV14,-,TGTGCCAGCAGCCAAGCGGACAGCAGAAAACTGTTTTTT,CASSQADSRKLFF
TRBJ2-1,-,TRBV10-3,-,TGTGCCATCACTTTTGGGACATCCTACAATGAGCAGTTCTTC,CAITFGTSYNEQFF
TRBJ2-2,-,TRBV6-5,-,TGTGCCAGCAGTCCCTCCAGGGTAACCGGGGAGCTGTTTTTT,CASSPSRVTGELFF
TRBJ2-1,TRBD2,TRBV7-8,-,TGTGCCAGCAGCTTCTCTAGCGGGAGGGCCGGTGAGCAGTTCTTC,CASSFSSGRAGEQFF
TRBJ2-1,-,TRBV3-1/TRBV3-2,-,TGTGCCAGCAGCCAAGTAGGGCTAGCTCGTGAGCAGTTCTTC,CASSQVGLAREQFF
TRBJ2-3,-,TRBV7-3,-,TGTGCCAGCAGCACCAGACTTTCAGATACGCAGTATTTT,CASSTRLSDTQYF
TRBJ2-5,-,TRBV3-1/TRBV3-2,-,TGTGCCAGCAGCCAAGAACCCGGGGAAGAGACCCAGTACTTC,CASSQEPGEETQYF
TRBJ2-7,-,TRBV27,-,TGTGCCAGCAGTTTATCCAGGTATTCCTACGAGCAGTACTTC,CASSLSRYSYEQYF
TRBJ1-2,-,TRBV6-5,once,TGTGCCAGCAGTGACTCGGGGGGAACCTATGGCTACACCTTC,CASSDSGGTYGYTF
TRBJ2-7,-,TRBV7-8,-,TGTGCCAGCAGCTTAGACCTGACAGAAGAGTCCTACGAGCAGTACTTC,CASSLDLTEESYEQYF
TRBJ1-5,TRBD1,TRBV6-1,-,TGTGCCAGCAGTGGCCGACAGGGTAACCTACAAAACGGTCAGCCCCAGCATTTT,CASSGRQGNLQNGQPQHF
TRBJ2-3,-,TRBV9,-,TGTGCCAGCAGCCCAAACGGGAGAGATACGCAGTATTTT,CASSPNGRDTQYF
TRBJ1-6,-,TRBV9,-,TGTGCCAGCAGCGTAGCTAGCGGCGGGAATTCACCCCTCCACTTT,CASSVASGGNSPLHF
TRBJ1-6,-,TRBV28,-,TGTGCCAGCAGCCCCCCGGACAGACGAAATTCACCCCTCCACTTT,CASSPPDRRNSPLHF